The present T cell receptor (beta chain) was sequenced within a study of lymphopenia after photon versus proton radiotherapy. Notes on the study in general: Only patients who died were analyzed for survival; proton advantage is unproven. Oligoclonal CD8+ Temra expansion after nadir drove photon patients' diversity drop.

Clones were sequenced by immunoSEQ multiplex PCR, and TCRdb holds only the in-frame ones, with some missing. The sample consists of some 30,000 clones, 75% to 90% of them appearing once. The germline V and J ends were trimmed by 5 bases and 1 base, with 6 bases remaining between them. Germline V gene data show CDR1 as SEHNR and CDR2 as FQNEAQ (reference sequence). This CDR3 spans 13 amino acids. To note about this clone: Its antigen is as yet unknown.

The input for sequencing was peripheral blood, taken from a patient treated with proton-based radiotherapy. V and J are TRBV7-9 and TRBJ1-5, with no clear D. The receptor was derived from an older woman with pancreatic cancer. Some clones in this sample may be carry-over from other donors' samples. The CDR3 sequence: CASSHDSNQPQHF. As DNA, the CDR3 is TGTGCCAGCAGCCACGACAGCAATCAGCCCCAGCATTTT.